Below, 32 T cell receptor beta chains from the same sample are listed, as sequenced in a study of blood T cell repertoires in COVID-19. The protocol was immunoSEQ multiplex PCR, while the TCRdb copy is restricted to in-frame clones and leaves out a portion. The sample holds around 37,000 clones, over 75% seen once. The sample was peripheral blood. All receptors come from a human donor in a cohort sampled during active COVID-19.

The CDR3 sequence is CASSPKVDSPGYTF. DNA for the CDR3: TGTGCCAGCAGCCCTAAGGTAGACAGTCCTGGCTACACCTTC. This chain joins TRBV7-2 and TRBJ1-2, with TRBD1 as a possible D gene (5 bases). The germline V gene encodes CDR1 SGHTA and CDR2 FQGNSA. Trimming pared 5 bases from V and 7 bases from J, leaving 17 bases between. The CDR3 sequence is 14 residues long.

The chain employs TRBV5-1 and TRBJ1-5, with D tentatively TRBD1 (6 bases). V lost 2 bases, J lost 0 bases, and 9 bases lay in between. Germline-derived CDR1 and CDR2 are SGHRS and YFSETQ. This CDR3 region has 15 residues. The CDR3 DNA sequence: TGCGCCAGCAGCTTCTCAGGGGATAGCAATCAGCCCCAGCATTTT. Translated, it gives CASSFSGDSNQPQHF.

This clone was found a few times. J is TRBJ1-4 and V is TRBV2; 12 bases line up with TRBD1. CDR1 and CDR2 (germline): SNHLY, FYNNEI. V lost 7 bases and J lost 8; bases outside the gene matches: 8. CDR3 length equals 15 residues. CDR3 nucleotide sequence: TGTGCCAGCACCGGGACAGGGGGCCGGGGGGAAAAACTGTTTTTT. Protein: CASTGTGGRGEKLFF.

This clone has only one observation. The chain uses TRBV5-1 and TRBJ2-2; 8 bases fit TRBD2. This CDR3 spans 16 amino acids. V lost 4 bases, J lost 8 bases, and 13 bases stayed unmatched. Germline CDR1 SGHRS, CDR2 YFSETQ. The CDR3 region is CASSMEPKGTRGELFF. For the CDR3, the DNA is TGCGCCAGCAGCATGGAACCCAAGGGGACTAGAGGGGAGCTGTTTTTT.

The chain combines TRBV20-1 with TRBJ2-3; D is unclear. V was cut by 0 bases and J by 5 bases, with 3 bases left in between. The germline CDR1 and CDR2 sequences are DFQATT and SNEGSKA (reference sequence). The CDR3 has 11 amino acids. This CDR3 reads CSARDRDTQYF. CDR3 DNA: TGCAGTGCTAGAGATAGAGATACGCAGTATTTT.

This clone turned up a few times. The CDR3, as DNA: TGTGCCAGCAGTTCACTGGCTGGGGGGGGCACTGAAGCTTTCTTT. Translation: CASSSLAGGGTEAFF. The rearrangement joins TRBV27 to TRBJ1-1; TRBD1 is a possible D gene (5 bases). V was trimmed by 4 bases and J by 4 bases, leaving 16 bases between them. The germline gives CDR1 MNHEY, CDR2 SMNVEV (reference sequence). CDR3 size: 15 residues.

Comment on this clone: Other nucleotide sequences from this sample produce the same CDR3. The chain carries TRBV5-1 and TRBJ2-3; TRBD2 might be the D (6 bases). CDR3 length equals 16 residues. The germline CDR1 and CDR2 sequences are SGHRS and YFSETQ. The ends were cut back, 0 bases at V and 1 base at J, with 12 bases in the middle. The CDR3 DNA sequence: TGCGCCAGCAGCTTGGTATCTGGCGGGGGCACAGATACGCAGTATTTT. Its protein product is CASSLVSGGGTDTQYF.

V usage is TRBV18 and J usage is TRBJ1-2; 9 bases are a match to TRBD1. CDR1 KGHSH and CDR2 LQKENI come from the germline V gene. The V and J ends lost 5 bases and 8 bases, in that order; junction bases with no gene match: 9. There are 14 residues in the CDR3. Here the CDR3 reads CASSEGQGLEGYTF. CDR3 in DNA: TGTGCCAGCTCAGAGGGACAGGGACTCGAAGGCTACACCTTC.

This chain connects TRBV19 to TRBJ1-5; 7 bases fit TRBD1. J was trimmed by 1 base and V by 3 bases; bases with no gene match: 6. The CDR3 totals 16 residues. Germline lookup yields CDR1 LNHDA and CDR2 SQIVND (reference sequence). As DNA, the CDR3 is TGTGCCAGTAGTATGCGAGGGGGCGCGAGCAATCAGCCCCAGCATTTT. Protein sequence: CASSMRGGASNQPQHF.

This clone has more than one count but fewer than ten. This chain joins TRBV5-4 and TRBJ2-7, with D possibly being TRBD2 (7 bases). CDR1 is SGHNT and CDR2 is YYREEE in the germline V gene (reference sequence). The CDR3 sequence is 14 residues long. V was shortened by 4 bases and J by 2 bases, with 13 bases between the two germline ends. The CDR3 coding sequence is TGTGCCAGCAGCGCCGGGGGGCAGGCCTACGAGCAGTACTTC. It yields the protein CASSAGGQAYEQYF.

The CDR3 bases are TGTGCCAGCAGTTCCTTGGCAGTCAATCAGCCCCAGCATTTT. Protein sequence: CASSSLAVNQPQHF. The J gene is TRBJ1-5, the V gene TRBV28; D remains ambiguous. The CDR3 contains 14 residues. CDR1 MDHEN and CDR2 SYDVKM come from the germline V gene. V was shortened by 4 bases and J by 3 bases, with 10 bases between the two germline ends.

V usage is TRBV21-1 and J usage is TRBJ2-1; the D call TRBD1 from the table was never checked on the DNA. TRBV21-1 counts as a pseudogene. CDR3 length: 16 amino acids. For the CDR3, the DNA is TGTGCCAGCAGCAATAAACAGGGTTACGGGCCCAATGAGCAGTTCTTC. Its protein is CASSNKQGYGPNEQFF.

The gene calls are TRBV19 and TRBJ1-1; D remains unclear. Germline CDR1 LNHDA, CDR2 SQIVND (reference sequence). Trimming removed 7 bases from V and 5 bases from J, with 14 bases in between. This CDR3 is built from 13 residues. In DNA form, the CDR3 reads TGTGCCAGTAATATCTGGGCGGGGACTGAAGCTTTCTTT. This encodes CASNIWAGTEAFF. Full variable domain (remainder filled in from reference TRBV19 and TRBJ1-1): DGGITQSPKYLFRKEGQNVTLSCEQNLNHDAMYWYRQDPGQGLRLIYYSQIVNDFQKGDIAEGYSVSREKKESFPLTVTSAQKNPTAFYLCASNIWAGTEAFFGQGTRLTVV.

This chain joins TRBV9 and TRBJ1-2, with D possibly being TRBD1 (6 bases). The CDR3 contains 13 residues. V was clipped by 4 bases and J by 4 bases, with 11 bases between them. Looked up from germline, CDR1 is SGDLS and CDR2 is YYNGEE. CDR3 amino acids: CASSSGHGYGYTF. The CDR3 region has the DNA TGTGCCAGCAGCTCGGGACATGGCTATGGCTACACCTTC. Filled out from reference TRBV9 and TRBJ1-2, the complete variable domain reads DSGVTQTPKHLITATGQRVTLRCSPRSGDLSVYWYQQSLDQGLQFLIQYYNGEERAKGNILERFSAQQFPDLHSELNLSSLELGDSALYFCASSSGHGYGYTFGSGTRLTVV.

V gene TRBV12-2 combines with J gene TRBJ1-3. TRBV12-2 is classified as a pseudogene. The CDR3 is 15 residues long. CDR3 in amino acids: CAPGGGRFSGNTIYF. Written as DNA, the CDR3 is TGTGCGCCGGGTGGGGGGAGGTTTTCTGGAAACACCATATATTTT.

CDR3 nucleotides: TGCGCCAGCAGCTTGGCACGGAGCGGGGGGGCCGACGAGCAGTACTTC. Translated, it gives CASSLARSGGADEQYF. The chain recombines TRBV5-1 with TRBJ2-7; 10 nucleotides line up with TRBD2. V lost 0 bases to trimming and J lost 5 bases; unmatched junction nucleotides: 8. Per the germline V gene, CDR1 is SGHRS and CDR2 is YFSETQ. The CDR3 length is 16 residues.

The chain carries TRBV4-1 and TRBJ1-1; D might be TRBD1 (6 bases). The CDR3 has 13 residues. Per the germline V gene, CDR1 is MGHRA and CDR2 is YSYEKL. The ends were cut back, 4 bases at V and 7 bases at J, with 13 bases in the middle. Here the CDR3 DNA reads TGCGCCAGCAGCCCCGGGGAGGGGGGTGAAGCTTTCTTT. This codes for CASSPGEGGEAFF.

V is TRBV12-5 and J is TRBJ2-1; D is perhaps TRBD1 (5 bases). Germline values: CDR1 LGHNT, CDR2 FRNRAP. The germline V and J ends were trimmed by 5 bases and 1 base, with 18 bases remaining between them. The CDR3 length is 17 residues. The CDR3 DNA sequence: TGTGCTAGTGGTCCTTCGTCTCTTCAGGGTTCCTACAATGAGCAGTTCTTC. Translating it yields CASGPSSLQGSYNEQFF. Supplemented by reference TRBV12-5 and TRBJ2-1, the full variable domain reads DARVTQTPRHKVTEMGQEVTMRCQPILGHNTVFWYRQTMMQGLELLAYFRNRAPLDDSGMPKDRFSAEMPDATLATLKIQPSEPRDSAVYFCASGPSSLQGSYNEQFFGPGTRLTVL.

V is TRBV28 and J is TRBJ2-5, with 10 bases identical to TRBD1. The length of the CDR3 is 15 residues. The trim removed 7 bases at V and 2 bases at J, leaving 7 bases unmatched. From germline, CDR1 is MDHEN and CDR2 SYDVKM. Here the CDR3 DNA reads TGTGCCAGCAACCTCGGACAGGGGGGACAAGAGACCCAGTACTTC. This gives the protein CASNLGQGGQETQYF. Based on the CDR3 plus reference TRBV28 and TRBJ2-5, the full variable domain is DVKVTQSSRYLVKRTGEKVFLECVQDMDHENMFWYRQDPGLGLRLIYFSYDVKMKEKGDIPEGYSVSREKKERFSLILESASTNQTSMYLCASNLGQGGQETQYFGPGTRLLVL.

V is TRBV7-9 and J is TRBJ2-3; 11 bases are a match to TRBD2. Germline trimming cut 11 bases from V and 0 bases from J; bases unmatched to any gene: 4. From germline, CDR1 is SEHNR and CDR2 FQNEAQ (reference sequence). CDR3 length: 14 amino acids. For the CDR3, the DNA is TGTGCCGGGGGGACTAGCGGAAGCACAGATACGCAGTATTTT. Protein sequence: CAGGTSGSTDTQYF. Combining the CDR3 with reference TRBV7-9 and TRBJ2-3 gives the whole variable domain DTGVSQNPRHKITKRGQNVTFRCDPISEHNRLYWYRQTLGQGPEFLTYFQNEAQLEKSRLLSDRFSAERPKGSFSTLEIQRTEQGDSAMYLCAGGTSGSTDTQYFGPGTRLTVL.

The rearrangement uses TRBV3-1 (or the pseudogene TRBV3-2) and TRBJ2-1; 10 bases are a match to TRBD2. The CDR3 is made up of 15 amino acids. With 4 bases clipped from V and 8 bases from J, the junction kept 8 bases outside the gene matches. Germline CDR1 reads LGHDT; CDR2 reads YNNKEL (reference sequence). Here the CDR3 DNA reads TGTGCCAGCAGCCCGCCAGCGGGGGGGCTTGATGAGCAGTTCTTC. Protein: CASSPPAGGLDEQFF.

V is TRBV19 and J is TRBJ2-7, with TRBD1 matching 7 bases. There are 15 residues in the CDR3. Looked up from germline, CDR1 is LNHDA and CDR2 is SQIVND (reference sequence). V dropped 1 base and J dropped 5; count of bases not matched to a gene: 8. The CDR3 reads CASSIVSGGLNEQYF. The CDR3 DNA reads TGTGCCAGTAGTATAGTTTCAGGGGGTCTCAACGAGCAGTACTTC.

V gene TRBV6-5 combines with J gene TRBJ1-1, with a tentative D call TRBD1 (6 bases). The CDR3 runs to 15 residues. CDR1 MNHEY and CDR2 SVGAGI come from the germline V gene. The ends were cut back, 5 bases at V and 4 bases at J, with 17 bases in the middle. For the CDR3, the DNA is TGTGCCAGCAGTCGAAAACAGGGATTTGGCACTGAAGCTTTCTTT. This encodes CASSRKQGFGTEAFF.

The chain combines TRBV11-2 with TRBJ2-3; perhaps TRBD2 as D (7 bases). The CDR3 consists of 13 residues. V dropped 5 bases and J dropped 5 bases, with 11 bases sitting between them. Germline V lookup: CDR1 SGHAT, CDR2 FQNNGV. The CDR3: CASSRGAVDTQYF. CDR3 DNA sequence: TGTGCCAGCAGCCGGGGGGCGGTAGATACGCAGTATTTT.

The CDR3 reads CASSSLETQYF. The CDR3 nucleotides read TGTGCCAGCAGCTCTTTGGAGACCCAGTACTTC. The chain links TRBV7-9 to TRBJ2-5; the D is unclear. The germline V and J ends were trimmed by 4 bases and 5 bases, with 5 bases remaining between them. CDR1 and CDR2 from the germline V gene are SEHNR and FQNEAQ (reference sequence). The CDR3 extends over 11 amino acids.

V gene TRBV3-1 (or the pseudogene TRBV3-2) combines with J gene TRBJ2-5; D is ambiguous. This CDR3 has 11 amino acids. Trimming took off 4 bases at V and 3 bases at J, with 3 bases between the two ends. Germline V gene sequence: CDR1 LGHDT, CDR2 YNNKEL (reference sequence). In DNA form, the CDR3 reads TGTGCCAGCAGCCGTAAAGAGACCCAGTACTTC. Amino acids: CASSRKETQYF.

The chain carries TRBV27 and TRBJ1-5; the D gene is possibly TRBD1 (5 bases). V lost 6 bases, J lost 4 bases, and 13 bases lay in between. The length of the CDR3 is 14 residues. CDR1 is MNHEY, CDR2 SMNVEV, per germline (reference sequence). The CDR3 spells CASSERDGNQPQHF. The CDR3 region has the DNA TGTGCCAGCAGCGAGCGGGACGGAAATCAGCCCCAGCATTTT.

In DNA form, the CDR3 reads TGTGCCAGCAGCTCAATCGCAGGCCCTGAGACCCAGTACTTC. Protein: CASSSIAGPETQYF. The V and J genes are TRBV7-9 and TRBJ2-5; no firm D call. Trimming took off 4 bases at V and 5 bases at J, with 14 bases between the two ends. Germline assignment: CDR1 SEHNR and CDR2 FQNEAQ (reference sequence). This CDR3 is built from 14 residues.

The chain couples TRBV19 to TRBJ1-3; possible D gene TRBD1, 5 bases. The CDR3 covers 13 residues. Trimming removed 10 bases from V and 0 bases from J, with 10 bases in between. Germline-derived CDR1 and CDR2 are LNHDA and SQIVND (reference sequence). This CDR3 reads CATHRSSGNTIYF. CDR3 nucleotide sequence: TGTGCCACCCACAGGTCCTCTGGAAACACCATATATTTT.

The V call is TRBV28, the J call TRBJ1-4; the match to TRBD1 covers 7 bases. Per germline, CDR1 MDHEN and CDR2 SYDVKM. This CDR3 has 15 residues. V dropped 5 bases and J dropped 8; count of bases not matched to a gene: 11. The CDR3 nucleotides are TGTGCCAGCAGTCTCTGGGGCAGGGGGAAGGAAAAACTGTTTTTT. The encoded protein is CASSLWGRGKEKLFF.

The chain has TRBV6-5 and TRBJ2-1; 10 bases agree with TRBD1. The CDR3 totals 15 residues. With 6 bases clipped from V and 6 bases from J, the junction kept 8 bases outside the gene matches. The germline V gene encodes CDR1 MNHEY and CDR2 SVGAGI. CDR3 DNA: TGTGCCAGCAGAACCGGGACAGGGGTGGTCAATGAGCAGTTCTTC. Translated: CASRTGTGVVNEQFF.

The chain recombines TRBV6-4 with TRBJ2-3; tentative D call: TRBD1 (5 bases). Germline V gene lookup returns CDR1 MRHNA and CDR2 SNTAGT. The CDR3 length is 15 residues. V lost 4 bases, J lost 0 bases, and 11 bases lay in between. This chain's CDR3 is CASSVTAFSTDTQYF. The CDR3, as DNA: TGTGCCAGCAGTGTGACAGCCTTCAGCACAGATACGCAGTATTTT.